A selection of T cell receptor beta chains follows, all from one sample in a study of shared clonotypes between healthy human individuals. The protocol was immunoSEQ multiplex PCR, while the TCRdb copy is restricted to in-frame clones and leaves out a portion. Of about 2.1 million clones listed, under 95% are singletons. The sample comprised naive CD8+ T cells from PBMCs. Every receptor here comes from a man in his late teens or twenties in good health. Some clones in this sample may be carry-over from other donors' samples. CDR3s include the opening cysteine and the closing phenylalanine or tryptophan. D genes are given only for firm matches. Clone size is stated in some rows and not others, as once, few, many or a class when expanded.

D gene,J gene,clone size,V gene,CDR3 protein,CDR3 DNA
TRBD1,TRBJ1-5,NA,TRBV28,CASTSGTGWGQPQHF,TGTGCCAGCACCTCTGGGACAGGGTGGGGACAGCCCCAGCATTTT
NA,TRBJ2-7,NA,TRBV27,CASSFAASSFEQYF,TGTGCCAGCAGTTTCGCCGCCTCTAGCTTCGAGCAGTACTTC
NA,TRBJ1-1,few,TRBV28,CASSLLVRGTEAFF,TGTGCCAGCAGTTTATTAGTAAGGGGGACTGAAGCTTTCTTT
NA,TRBJ2-7,NA,TRBV27,CASSLSGEKYEQYF,TGTGCCAGCAGTTTATCGGGAGAAAAATACGAGCAGTACTTC
NA,TRBJ2-2,NA,TRBV9,CASSAQGNTGELFF,TGTGCCAGCAGCGCACAGGGGAACACCGGGGAGCTGTTTTTT
NA,TRBJ1-5,few,TRBV11-2,CASSFSGDQPQHF,TGTGCCAGCAGCTTTAGCGGGGATCAGCCCCAGCATTTT
TRBD1,TRBJ2-7,NA,TRBV4-2,CASSQDPGGVYEQYF,TGTGCCAGCAGCCAAGACCCAGGGGGTGTCTACGAGCAGTACTTC
TRBD2,TRBJ2-1,NA,TRBV29-1,CSEKGTSGRVYNEQFF,TGCAGCGAAAAGGGGACTAGCGGGAGGGTATACAATGAGCAGTTCTTC
NA,TRBJ2-1,NA,TRBV7-2,CASSLGGYEQFF,TGTGCCAGCAGCTTAGGAGGGTATGAGCAGTTCTTC
NA,TRBJ2-1,NA,TRBV5-1,CASSSGTTADNEQFF,TGCGCCAGCAGCTCCGGGACAACTGCTGACAATGAGCAGTTCTTC
NA,TRBJ2-5,NA,TRBV13,CASSLGAQETQYF,TGTGCCAGCAGCTTAGGGGCACAAGAGACCCAGTACTTC
NA,TRBJ1-1,NA,TRBV4-1,CASRRQMNTEAFF,TGCGCCAGCAGAAGACAGATGAACACTGAAGCTTTCTTT
NA,TRBJ2-3,NA,TRBV4-2,CASSRSAGDTQYF,TGTGCCAGCAGCCGATCTGCCGGAGATACGCAGTATTTT
TRBD2,TRBJ2-1,NA,TRBV7-7,CASSLEASGRNIGNEQFF,TGTGCCAGCAGCTTAGAGGCTAGCGGGAGGAACATCGGCAATGAGCAGTTCTTC
NA,TRBJ1-2,NA,TRBV5-6,CASSLEDVYYGYTF,TGTGCCAGCAGCTTGGAAGACGTTTACTATGGCTACACCTTC